Only a few counts were recorded for the clone carrying this T cell receptor (beta chain). Antigen: not known. Treatment reported: roughly 20 received Ad26.COV2.S at low or high dose, single or two shots; several received placebo; per-sample allocation not given. Collection of samples fell on day 63 after the first vaccine or placebo injection. In Boston, an adult donor aged 18-55 years took part. Its platform was an Ad26 vector, and its expressed antigen was Wuhan-strain SARS-CoV-2 spike. The table came from immunoSEQ multiplex PCR; TCRdb's copy has only in-frame clones and leaves some out. The repertoire has about 350,000 clones, about 88% of them found once; the top ten carry about 10%. The data derive from a study of Ad26.COV2.S vaccination and SARS-CoV-2 variants. Study-wide results and caveats: While placebo recipients had lower spike-specific TCR breadth, vaccine recipients had more.

This receptor was taken from a person aged 18 to 65 who received the Ad26.COV2.S COVID-19 vaccine or a placebo. The sample consisted of peripheral blood, taken in a trial of Ad26.COV2.S vaccine versus placebo.

CDR3 nucleotides: TGTGCCAGCAGCCTCGGACAGCGCGACTCACCCCTCCACTTT. This codes for CASSLGQRDSPLHF. The rearrangement links TRBV3-1 (or the pseudogene TRBV3-2) to TRBJ1-6; D possibly corresponds to TRBD1 (6 bases). The CDR3 length is 14 residues. Trimming stripped 4 bases from V and 10 bases from J, with 14 bases between. Germline CDR1 LGHDT, CDR2 YNNKEL (reference sequence).